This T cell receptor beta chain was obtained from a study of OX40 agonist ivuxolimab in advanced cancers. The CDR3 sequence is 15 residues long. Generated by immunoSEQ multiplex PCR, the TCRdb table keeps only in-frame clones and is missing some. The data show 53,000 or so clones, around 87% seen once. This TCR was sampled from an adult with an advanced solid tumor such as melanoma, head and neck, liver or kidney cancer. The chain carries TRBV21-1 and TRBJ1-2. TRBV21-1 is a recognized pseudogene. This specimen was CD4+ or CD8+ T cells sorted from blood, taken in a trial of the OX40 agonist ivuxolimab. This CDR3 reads CASSDRTAYNYGYTF. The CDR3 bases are TGTGCCAGCAGCGACCGGACTGCCTATAACTATGGCTACACCTTC.